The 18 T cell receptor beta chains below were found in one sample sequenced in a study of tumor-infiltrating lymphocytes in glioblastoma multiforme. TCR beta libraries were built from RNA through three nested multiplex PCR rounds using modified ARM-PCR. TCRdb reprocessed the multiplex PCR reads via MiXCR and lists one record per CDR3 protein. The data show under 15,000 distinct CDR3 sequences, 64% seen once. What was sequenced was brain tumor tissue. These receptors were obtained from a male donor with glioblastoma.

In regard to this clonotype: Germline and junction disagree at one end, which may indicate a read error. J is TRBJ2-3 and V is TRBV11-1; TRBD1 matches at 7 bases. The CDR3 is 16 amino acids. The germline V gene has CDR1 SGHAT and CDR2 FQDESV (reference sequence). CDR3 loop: CAGSFFGQVDTDTQYF. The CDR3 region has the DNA TGTGCCGGCAGTTTTTTCGGACAGGTAGACACAGATACGCAGTATTTT.

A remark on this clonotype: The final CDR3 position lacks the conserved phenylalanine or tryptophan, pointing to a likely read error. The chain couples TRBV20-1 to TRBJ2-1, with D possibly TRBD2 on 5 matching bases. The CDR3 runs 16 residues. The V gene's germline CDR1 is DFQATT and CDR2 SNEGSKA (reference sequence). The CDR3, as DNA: TGCGGTGCTAGAGATTTCGGAGCGGTCTCCTACAATGAGCAGTTCCTC. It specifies CGARDFGAVSYNEQFL.

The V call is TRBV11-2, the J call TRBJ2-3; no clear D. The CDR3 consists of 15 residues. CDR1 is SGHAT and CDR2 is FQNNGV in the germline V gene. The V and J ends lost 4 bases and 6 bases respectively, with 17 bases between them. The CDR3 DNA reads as TGTGCCAGCAGCTCCTCCCCCACCGCAGAGGATACGCAGTATTTT. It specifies CASSSSPTAEDTQYF.

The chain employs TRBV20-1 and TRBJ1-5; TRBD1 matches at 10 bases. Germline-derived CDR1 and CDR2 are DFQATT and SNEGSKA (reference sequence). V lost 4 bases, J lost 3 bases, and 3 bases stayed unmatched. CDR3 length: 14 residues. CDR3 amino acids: CSATGTGDNQPQHF. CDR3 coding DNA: TGCAGTGCTACCGGGACAGGGGACAATCAGCCCCAGCATTTT.

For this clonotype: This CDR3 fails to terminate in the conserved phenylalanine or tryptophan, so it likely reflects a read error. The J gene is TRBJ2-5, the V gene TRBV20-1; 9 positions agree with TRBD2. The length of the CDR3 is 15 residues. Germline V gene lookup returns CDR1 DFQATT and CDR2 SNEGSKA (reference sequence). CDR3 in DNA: TGCTGTGCTTTCCCGACTAGCGGAAAACAAGAGACCCAGTACTTA. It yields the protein CCAFPTSGKQETQYL.

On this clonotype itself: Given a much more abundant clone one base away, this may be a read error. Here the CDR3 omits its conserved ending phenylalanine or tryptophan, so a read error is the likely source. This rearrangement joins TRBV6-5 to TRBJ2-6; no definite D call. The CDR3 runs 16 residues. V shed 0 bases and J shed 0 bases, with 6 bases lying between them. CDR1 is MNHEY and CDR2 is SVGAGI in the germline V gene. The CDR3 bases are TGTGCCAGCAGTTACTCTTTAGCCTCTGGGGCCAACGTCCTGACTCTC. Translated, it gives CASSYSLASGANVLTL.

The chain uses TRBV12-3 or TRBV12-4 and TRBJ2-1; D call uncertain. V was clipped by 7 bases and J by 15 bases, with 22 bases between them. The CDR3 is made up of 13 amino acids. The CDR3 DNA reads TGTGCCAGCACCGTCAGAGGAGAAGGTGAACGGTTCTTC. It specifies CASTVRGEGERFF.

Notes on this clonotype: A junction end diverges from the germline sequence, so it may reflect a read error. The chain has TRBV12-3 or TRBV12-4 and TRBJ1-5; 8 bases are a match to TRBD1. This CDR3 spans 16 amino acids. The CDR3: CASSWDRFSSSQPQHF. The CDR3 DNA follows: TGTGCCAGCAGCTGGGACAGGTTTAGTAGCAGTCAGCCCCAGCATTTT.

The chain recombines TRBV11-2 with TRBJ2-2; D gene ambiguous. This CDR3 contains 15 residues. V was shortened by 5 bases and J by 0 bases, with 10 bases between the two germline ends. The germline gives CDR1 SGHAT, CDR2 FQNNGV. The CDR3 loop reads CASSPVGSNTGELFF. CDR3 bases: TGTGCCAGCAGCCCCGTCGGATCGAACACCGGGGAGCTGTTTTTT.

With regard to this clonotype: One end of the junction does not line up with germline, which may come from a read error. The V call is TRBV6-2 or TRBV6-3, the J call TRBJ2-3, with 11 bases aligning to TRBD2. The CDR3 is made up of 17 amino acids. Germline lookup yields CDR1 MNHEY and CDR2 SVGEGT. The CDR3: CASCYTTSGAYTETQYF. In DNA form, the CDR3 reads TGTGCCAGCTGTTACACGACTAGCGGGGCATACACAGAAACGCAGTATTTT.

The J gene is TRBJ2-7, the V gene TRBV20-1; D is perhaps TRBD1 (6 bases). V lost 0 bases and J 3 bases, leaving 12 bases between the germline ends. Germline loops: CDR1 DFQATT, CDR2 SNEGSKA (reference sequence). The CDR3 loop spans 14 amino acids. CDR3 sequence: CSARDHRVLYEQYF. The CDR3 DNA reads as TGCAGTGCTAGAGATCACAGGGTCCTCTACGAGCAGTACTTC.

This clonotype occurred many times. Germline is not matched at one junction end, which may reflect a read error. CDR3 in amino acids: CASGQVASGRAIQDNEQFF. The CDR3 nucleotides are TGCGCCAGCGGCCAAGTGGCTAGCGGGAGGGCCATTCAGGACAATGAGCAGTTCTTC. J is TRBJ2-1 and V is TRBV4-1; the match to TRBD2 covers 12 bases. In germline, CDR1 is MGHRA, CDR2 YSYEKL. The CDR3 extends over 19 amino acids.

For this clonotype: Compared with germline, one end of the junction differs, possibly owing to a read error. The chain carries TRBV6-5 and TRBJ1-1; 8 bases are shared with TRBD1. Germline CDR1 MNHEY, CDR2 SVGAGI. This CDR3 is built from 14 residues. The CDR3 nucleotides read TGTGCCAGCCTTCCGACAGGGGCTGACACTGGAGCTTTCTTT. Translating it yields CASLPTGADTGAFF.

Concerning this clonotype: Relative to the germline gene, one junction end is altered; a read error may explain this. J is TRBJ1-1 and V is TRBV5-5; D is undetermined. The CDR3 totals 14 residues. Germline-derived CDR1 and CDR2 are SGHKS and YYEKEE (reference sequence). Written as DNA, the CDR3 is TGTTCCAGCAGCTCGGAGGGATTCACCACCGAAGCTTTCTTT. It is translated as CSSSSEGFTTEAFF.

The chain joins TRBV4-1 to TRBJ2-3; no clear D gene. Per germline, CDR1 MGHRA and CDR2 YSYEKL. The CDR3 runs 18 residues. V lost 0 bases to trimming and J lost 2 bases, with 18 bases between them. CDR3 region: CASSQDNKRHALTDTQYF. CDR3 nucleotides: TGCGCCAGCAGCCAAGACAACAAGAGACACGCTCTCACAGATACGCAGTATTTT.

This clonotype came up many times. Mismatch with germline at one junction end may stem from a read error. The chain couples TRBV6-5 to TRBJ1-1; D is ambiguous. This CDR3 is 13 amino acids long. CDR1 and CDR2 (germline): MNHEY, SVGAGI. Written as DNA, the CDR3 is TGTGCTAGCAGTTGGACGGCGGACACTGAAGCTTTCTTT. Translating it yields CASSWTADTEAFF.

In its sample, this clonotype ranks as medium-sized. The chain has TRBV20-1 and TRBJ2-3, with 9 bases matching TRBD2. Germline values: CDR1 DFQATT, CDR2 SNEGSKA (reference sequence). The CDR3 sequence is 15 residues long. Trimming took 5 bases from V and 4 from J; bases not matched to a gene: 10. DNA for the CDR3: TGCAGTGCTTACCCGGCTAGCGGGGTAGCAGATACGCAGTATTTT. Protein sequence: CSAYPASGVADTQYF.

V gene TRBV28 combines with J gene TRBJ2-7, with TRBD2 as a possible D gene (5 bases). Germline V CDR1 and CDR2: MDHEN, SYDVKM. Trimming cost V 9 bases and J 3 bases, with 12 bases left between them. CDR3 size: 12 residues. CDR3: CASSQRGYEQYF. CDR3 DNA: TGTGCCAGTAGTCAACGGGGCTACGAGCAGTACTTC.